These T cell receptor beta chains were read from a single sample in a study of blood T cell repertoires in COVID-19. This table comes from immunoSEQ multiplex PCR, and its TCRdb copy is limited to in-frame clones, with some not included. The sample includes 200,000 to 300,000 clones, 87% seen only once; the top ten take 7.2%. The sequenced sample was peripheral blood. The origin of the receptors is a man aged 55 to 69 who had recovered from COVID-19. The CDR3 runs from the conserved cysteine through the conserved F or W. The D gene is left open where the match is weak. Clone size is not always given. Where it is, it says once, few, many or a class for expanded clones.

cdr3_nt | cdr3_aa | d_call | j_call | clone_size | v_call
TGTGCCAGCAGCGTAGCCGGGACATTCTATGGCTACACCTTC | CASSVAGTFYGYTF | NA | TRBJ1-2 | NA | TRBV9
TGCAGCGTTGAAGCGGGCTATTATGGGGGGTATGGCTACACCTTC | CSVEAGYYGGYGYTF | NA | TRBJ1-2 | NA | TRBV29-1
TGTGCCAGCAGCGTAAGACTAGCGGGGGCTGGGGAGACCCAGTACTTC | CASSVRLAGAGETQYF | TRBD2 | TRBJ2-5 | once | TRBV2
TGTGCCAGCAGCCAAGGGCGGGATACGCGGGGAGGAGAGACCCAGTACTTC | CASSQGRDTRGGETQYF | NA | TRBJ2-5 | NA | TRBV4-2
TGTGCCAGCAGTTTCCGACAGGGTACCACTGAAGCTTTCTTT | CASSFRQGTTEAFF | TRBD1 | TRBJ1-1 | NA | TRBV27
TGCGCCAGCAGCTTGTGGTCAGGGAGGTTTGAAGCTTTCTTT | CASSLWSGRFEAFF | NA | TRBJ1-1 | NA | TRBV5-1
TGTGCCAGCAGCCCGACCGGGAGCGTAGTGACAGATACGCAGTATTTT | CASSPTGSVVTDTQYF | NA | TRBJ2-3 | NA | TRBV3-1/TRBV3-2
TGTGCCAGCAGCGCCTCCGACAGGGGGAACACTGAAGCTTTCTTT | CASSASDRGNTEAFF | TRBD1 | TRBJ1-1 | once | TRBV9
TGTGCCAGCAGCTTGGGACTAGGGCGAGATACGCAGTATTTT | CASSLGLGRDTQYF | TRBD2 | TRBJ2-3 | NA | TRBV7-2
TGTGCCAGCAGTTCCCTCTATGGGGCCCCGAACACCGGGGAGCTGTTTTTT | CASSSLYGAPNTGELFF | NA | TRBJ2-2 | NA | TRBV27
TGTGCCTGGAGTGCCGGATCAGGTTCCTATGGCTACACCTTC | CAWSAGSGSYGYTF | NA | TRBJ1-2 | NA | TRBV30
TGCGCCAGCAGTGAGTCGGGCAGATCAGGGACGCAGTATTTT | CASSESGRSGTQYF | NA | TRBJ2-3 | NA | TRBV10-1
TGTGCCAGCAGCGTAGGGGCCCAAAACTATGGCTACACCTTC | CASSVGAQNYGYTF | NA | TRBJ1-2 | NA | TRBV9
TGTGCCAGCAGCCCGGACAGGCCGAACACCGGGGAGCTGTTTTTT | CASSPDRPNTGELFF | TRBD1 | TRBJ2-2 | NA | TRBV5-4
TGTGCCAGCAGCGCCCTCGGAGGGTCAATTAGCACAGATACGCAGTATTTT | CASSALGGSISTDTQYF | NA | TRBJ2-3 | NA | TRBV9
TGTGCCAGCAGCCGACGGAGTTTCAGTCAAGATACGCAGTATTTT | CASSRRSFSQDTQYF | NA | TRBJ2-3 | once | TRBV7-8
TGCGCCAGCAGTCAAGAGACAGAAACCTATAATTCACCCCTCCACTTT | CASSQETETYNSPLHF | NA | TRBJ1-6 | NA | TRBV23-1
TGTGCCAGCAGCCGTTCGGGGGCAGATACGCAGTATTTT | CASSRSGADTQYF | NA | TRBJ2-3 | NA | TRBV3-1/TRBV3-2
TGTGCCAGCACCCTCTCTGGGGCCAACGTCCTGACTTTC | CASTLSGANVLTF | NA | TRBJ2-6 | few | TRBV12-3/TRBV12-4
TGTGCCAGTAGTATATCGTCTTCAGGGGGCTTGGGCAATCAGCCCCAGCATTTT | CASSISSSGGLGNQPQHF | TRBD1 | TRBJ1-5 | NA | TRBV19
TGTGCCAGCAGTTTCCGGGACAGGGGACGTTATGGCTACACCTTC | CASSFRDRGRYGYTF | TRBD1 | TRBJ1-2 | NA | TRBV27
TGTGCCAGCAGCTTACCCAGGGGGGCCAGTTCTAGGCGTCCCGCGACTCGGGAAAAACTGTTTTTT | CASSLPRGASSRRPATREKLFF | TRBD1 | TRBJ1-4 | NA | TRBV3-1/TRBV3-2
TGTGCCAGCAGCTCACTAGCGGGGGACACCGGGGAGCTGTTTTTT | CASSSLAGDTGELFF | TRBD2 | TRBJ2-2 | NA | TRBV7-9
TGTGCCAGCAGTTTCCACGGGACTCAAGGCTACGAGCAGTACTTC | CASSFHGTQGYEQYF | NA | TRBJ2-7 | NA | TRBV6-5
TGTGCCAGCAGCTCGACAGGGGCTTCCTACGAGCAGTACTTC | CASSSTGASYEQYF | TRBD1 | TRBJ2-7 | NA | TRBV7-9
TGTGCCAGCAGCGTAGGTAGGACGGGGAGGGGAAGCACAGATACGCAGTATTTT | CASSVGRTGRGSTDTQYF | TRBD2 | TRBJ2-3 | NA | TRBV9
TGTGCCAGCAGTAAGGGTGAGCGGGGGCACGCTTTCTTT | CASSKGERGHAFF | NA | TRBJ1-1 | NA | TRBV25-1
TGTGCCACCAGCAGAGGTCGGCTTGGGACAGGGGTTCAGCCCCAGCATTTT | CATSRGRLGTGVQPQHF | TRBD1 | TRBJ1-5 | NA | TRBV15
TGCGCCAGCAGCTTGTCCGCCGGGAGGGGTGAAAAACTGTTTTTT | CASSLSAGRGEKLFF | NA | TRBJ1-4 | NA | TRBV5-1
TGTGCCAGCAGCCAAGACGGTGCGGGGGTGGATACGCAGTATTTT | CASSQDGAGVDTQYF | TRBD2 | TRBJ2-3 | NA | TRBV3-1/TRBV3-2
TGTGCCAGTAGTATGAACCCCGTGAGTGGCGAGCAGTACTTC | CASSMNPVSGEQYF | NA | TRBJ2-7 | NA | TRBV19